These 6 T cell receptor beta chains share one sample of origin, sequenced in a study of PD-1 blockade in mismatch repair-deficient tumors. The repertoire was sequenced with immunoSEQ multiplex PCR; TCRdb's copy has only in-frame clones and lacks some. The data contain around 38,000 clones, 70% to 80% of them singletons. Here the sequenced sample was peripheral blood, taken 4 weeks after starting pembrolizumab. These receptors were taken from an adult with mismatch repair-deficient cancer.

The J gene is TRBJ2-1, the V gene TRBV4-2; 10 bases match TRBD2. The V segment lost 5 bases and the J segment 2 bases; nucleotides outside the gene matches: 9. The CDR3 consists of 17 residues. Germline V gene sequence: CDR1 LGHNA, CDR2 YNFKEQ. The CDR3 loop reads CASSDRSGRAAYNEQFF. In nucleotides, the CDR3 is TGTGCCAGCAGCGATAGGAGCGGGAGGGCCGCCTACAATGAGCAGTTCTTC.

The chain joins TRBV6-6 to TRBJ2-1; D is uncertain. CDR1 and CDR2 (germline): MNHNY, SVGAGI (reference sequence). V lost 4 bases and J lost 3, with 10 bases in between. The CDR3 runs to 14 residues. Written as DNA, the CDR3 is TGTGCCAGCAGTTCGACCCTCGACTACAATGAGCAGTTCTTC. This sequence encodes CASSSTLDYNEQFF.

The chain's CDR3 is CASSEGSYNEQFF. The DNA of the CDR3 is TGTGCCAGCAGTGAGGGATCCTACAATGAGCAGTTCTTC. V usage is TRBV9 and J usage is TRBJ2-1, with D possibly TRBD2 on 5 matching bases. Germline assignment: CDR1 SGDLS and CDR2 YYNGEE. CDR3 length equals 13 residues. V lost 5 bases, J lost 1 base, and 7 bases lay in between.

This chain links TRBV5-4 with TRBJ1-3, with D maybe TRBD1 (5 bases). V lost 1 base, J lost 2 bases, and 13 bases lay in between. Looked up from germline, CDR1 is SGHNT and CDR2 is YYREEE (reference sequence). This CDR3 is built from 16 residues. The DNA for the CDR3 is TGTGCCAGCAGCTTGAACGGCAGGGCTCCTGGAAACACCATATATTTT. It translates to CASSLNGRAPGNTIYF.

This sequence joins TRBV11-2 and TRBJ1-2, with TRBD1 as a possible D gene (5 bases). CDR1 is SGHAT, CDR2 FQNNGV, per germline. CDR3 size: 14 residues. Trimming stripped 5 bases from V and 4 bases from J, with 14 bases between. CDR3 DNA sequence: TGTGCCAGCAGCCTCTCGGGGGGGAGCTATGGCTACACCTTC. This translates into CASSLSGGSYGYTF.

The chain employs TRBV7-2 and TRBJ2-5; 7 bases agree with TRBD2. Trimming cost V 3 bases and J 5 bases; bases outside gene matches: 6. The germline CDR1 and CDR2 sequences are SGHTA and FQGNSA. CDR3 size: 14 residues. The CDR3 DNA follows: TGTGCCAGCAGCTTCGGGAGGAAGGGGGAGACCCAGTACTTC. It specifies CASSFGRKGETQYF.